This TCR beta chain was recorded in a study of T cell changes during pregnancy in multiple sclerosis. The protocol was immunoSEQ multiplex PCR, while the TCRdb copy is restricted to in-frame clones and leaves out a portion. The sample holds 25,000 to 30,000 clones, about nine tenths seen once. Germline V gives CDR1 SGHNT, CDR2 YENEEA. Trimming left V 1 base short and J 2 bases short, with 12 bases between. The CDR3 sequence is 16 residues long. The chain couples TRBV11-3 to TRBJ1-5, with D uncertain. The TCR originated in a female donor in good health, enrolled as a control in a pregnancy study. Sequenced here: CD4+ T cells from peripheral blood mononuclear cells, sampled in the first trimester of pregnancy. CDR3 bases: TGTGCCAGCAGCTTAGGACGGGTTAACTGCAATCAGCCCCAGCATTTT. Its translation: CASSLGRVNCNQPQHF.